These T cell receptor beta chains were read from a single sample in a study of T cell repertoires in cytomegalovirus infection. No antigen is known for these receptors. MiXCR was run by TCRdb on the reads, yielding one entry per CDR3 protein. Found here are 360,000 or so distinct CDR3 sequences, about a third of them singletons; the top ten hold about 13%. The source material was cultured PBMCs, sampled from culture after CMV antigen stimulation. The receptors shown here come from a human donor in good health (CMV status not recorded). Some clones in this sample may be carry-over from other donors' samples. CDR3s include the opening cysteine and the closing phenylalanine or tryptophan. The order of the fields is V gene, D gene, J gene, clone size, CDR3 DNA, CDR3 protein. The D gene is left open where the match is weak. For some rows the clone size is stated as once, few or many, or as a class when expanded; others skip it.

TRBV6-2/TRBV6-3,-,TRBJ1-1,-,TGTGCCAGCAGGGCGAGGACACCGGACCCGAACACTGAAGCTTTCTTT,CASRARTPDPNTEAFF
TRBV6-5,-,TRBJ1-2,few,TGTGCCAGCACGGCTATCAAACCACAGGAATTAAGGAACTATGGCTACACCTTC,CASTAIKPQELRNYGYTF
TRBV7-2,-,TRBJ2-1,many,TGTGCCAGCAGCCCCGGATCTACCTACAATGAGCAGTTCTTC,CASSPGSTYNEQFF
TRBV11-3,TRBD2,TRBJ2-1,many,TGTGCCAGCAGCTCACCCAGGGAAGGACTAGCGCCCTACAATGAGCAGTTCTTC,CASSSPREGLAPYNEQFF
TRBV6-5,TRBD2,TRBJ2-3,-,TGTGCCAGCAGTTACTCATCCCGGGACTATGGCATTCATCATACGCAGTATTTT,CASSYSSRDYGIHHTQYF
TRBV24-1,-,TRBJ1-1,few,TGTGCCACCAGTGATTTTGGGGTTAAAGCTTTCTTT,CATSDFGVKAFF
TRBV6-5,-,TRBJ2-3,many,TGTGCCAGCAGTTACTCGATATCCTCTGGGACGGGGCAGTATTTT,CASSYSISSGTGQYF
TRBV28,-,TRBJ1-1,-,TGTGCCAGCAGTTTGGGGGGCCAAGTGAACACTGAAGCTTTCTTT,CASSLGGQVNTEAFF
TRBV27,TRBD1,TRBJ2-7,-,TGTGCCAGCAGCTCAAGGGGGCAGGGAAGGAACGAGCAGTACTTC,CASSSRGQGRNEQYF
TRBV7-6,-,TRBJ2-5,-,TGTGCCAGCAGCTTAAGTGGCGCAGGGTCGGAGACCCAGTACTTC,CASSLSGAGSETQYF
TRBV19,-,TRBJ1-1,few,TGTGCCAGTACCCTGACCCCAGGTTCTGAAGCTTTCTTT,CASTLTPGSEAFF
TRBV5-1,-,TRBJ1-1,many,TGCGCCAGCAGCGTGAAACAGGGTTCGTCTGAAGCTTTCTTT,CASSVKQGSSEAFF
TRBV25-1,-,TRBJ2-2,few,TGTGCCAGCAGTGAATTTCTCTTTAGGGGTAACACCGGGGAGCTGTTTTTT,CASSEFLFRGNTGELFF
TRBV4-1,-,TRBJ2-5,few,TGCGCCAGCAGCCTAAGGTACCAAGAGACCCAGTACTTC,CASSLRYQETQYF
TRBV29-1,-,TRBJ2-5,few,TGCAGCGTTGAAAATGGTGGGGAGACCCAGTACTTC,CSVENGGETQYF
TRBV19,-,TRBJ1-4,-,TGTGCCAGTAGTGTCTTTAATGAAAAACTGTTTTTT,CASSVFNEKLFF
TRBV7-2,-,TRBJ2-5,few,TGTGCCAGCAGCTTAGTCGTGACGAGGAGTGCGGAGACCCAGTACTTC,CASSLVVTRSAETQYF
TRBV28,-,TRBJ1-3,-,TGTGCCAGCAGTTTATTTGGGCGTAGCTCTGGAAACACCATATATTTT,CASSLFGRSSGNTIYF
TRBV6-6,TRBD1,TRBJ1-6,-,TGTGCCAGCAGTAACCCGGGACAGGGCGCACCCCTCCACTTT,CASSNPGQGAPLHF
TRBV7-9,-,TRBJ2-1,-,TGTGCCAGCAGCTTAGACGGCTCAAGCTCCTACAATGAGCAGTTCTTC,CASSLDGSSSYNEQFF
TRBV6-2/TRBV6-3,-,TRBJ2-4,-,TGTGCCAGCAGTTCCCTTTTGCTTATCCGGGCCAAAAACATTCAGTACTTC,CASSSLLLIRAKNIQYF
TRBV9,-,TRBJ2-3,few,TGTGCCAGCAGCCCCCCAGCGGGTAAGCACACAGATACGCAGTATTTT,CASSPPAGKHTDTQYF
TRBV7-2,TRBD2,TRBJ2-1,many,TGTGCCAGCAGGTCTAGCGGGGGCCCTTGGGATGAGCAGTTCTTC,CASRSSGGPWDEQFF
TRBV24-1,TRBD1,TRBJ1-5,-,TGTGCCACCAGTGATCATAGGGGGCAGGGGAGCAATCAGCCCCAGCATTTT,CATSDHRGQGSNQPQHF
TRBV7-2,-,TRBJ2-3,-,TGTGCCAGCAGCTTTAATCGGGGAGATACGCAGTATTTT,CASSFNRGDTQYF
TRBV28,TRBD1,TRBJ1-5,few,TGTGCCAGCAGTTTATGGGTAGGACAGGGCAATCAGCCCCAGCATTTT,CASSLWVGQGNQPQHF
TRBV7-8,TRBD1,TRBJ1-2,-,TGTGCCAGCAGCTTAGCGCTTGGGACAGGGTTTGGCTACACCTTC,CASSLALGTGFGYTF
TRBV7-9,-,TRBJ2-6,many,TGTGCCAGCAGCTCCAGTCGGGGGAGGTACTCTGGGGCCAACGTCCTGACTTTC,CASSSSRGRYSGANVLTF
TRBV12-3/TRBV12-4,-,TRBJ1-2,few,TGTGCCAGCAGTTTTTCCCAGGGAGTAGGTGGCTACACCTTC,CASSFSQGVGGYTF
TRBV19,-,TRBJ1-5,few,TGTGCCAGTAGTATTATGGGAAGCAATCAGCCCCAGCATTTT,CASSIMGSNQPQHF
TRBV10-3,TRBD1,TRBJ1-1,few,TGTGCCATCAGTGAGTCCAAGACAGGGATTGTGAACACTGAAGCTTTCTTT,CAISESKTGIVNTEAFF
TRBV29-1,-,TRBJ2-1,-,TGCAGCGTGGCAACAGGGCTCCAGCGTGAGCAGTTCTTC,CSVATGLQREQFF
TRBV19,-,TRBJ2-5,few,TGTGCCAGTAGTGGGGGACACCAAGAGACCCAGTACTTC,CASSGGHQETQYF
TRBV7-2,-,TRBJ1-5,few,TGTGCCAGCAGCTTAAGGGTCATGGATTATCAGCCCCAGCATTTT,CASSLRVMDYQPQHF
TRBV6-6,-,TRBJ1-2,-,TGTGCCAGCAGTTATCGGCGGGGGGCGCATACCTTC,CASSYRRGAHTF
TRBV4-1,-,TRBJ2-3,-,TGCGCCAGCAGCCAAGCTACGCGCCGGTATTTT,CASSQATRRYF
TRBV7-2,-,TRBJ2-3,-,TGTGCCAGCAGCTTAGTGCTGGAAGGCACAGATACGCAGTATTTT,CASSLVLEGTDTQYF
TRBV19,-,TRBJ1-4,-,TGTGCCAGTAGTCCCGGGACGAATGAAAAACTGTTTTTT,CASSPGTNEKLFF
TRBV7-8,-,TRBJ1-1,few,TGTGCCAGCAGCCCACCCGGACCGAGGATCACTGAAGCTTTCTTT,CASSPPGPRITEAFF
TRBV6-1,-,TRBJ2-3,-,TGTGCCAGCAGTGCGTCGGGAGCACACACAGATACGCAGTATTTT,CASSASGAHTDTQYF
TRBV6-1,TRBD2,TRBJ2-2,-,TGTGCCAGCAGGAGCTGGACTAGCGGGACCGGTAGGACCGGGGAGCTGTTTTTT,CASRSWTSGTGRTGELFF
TRBV18,-,TRBJ2-7,few,TGTGCCAGCTCACCGCTCCAGGGTAAGGGCGACGAGCAGTACTTC,CASSPLQGKGDEQYF
TRBV19,-,TRBJ1-6,-,TGTGCCAGTAGTGCAAATTCACCCCTCCACTTT,CASSANSPLHF
TRBV7-9,-,TRBJ2-1,-,TGTGCCAGCAGCTTAGTGGGGAGCTCGGGGTCCTACAATGAGCAGTTCTTC,CASSLVGSSGSYNEQFF
TRBV7-2,-,TRBJ1-6,many,TGTGCCAGCAGCTTTCCGGGAAATTCACCCCTCCACTTT,CASSFPGNSPLHF
TRBV2,TRBD2,TRBJ2-3,-,TGTGCCAGCACGCGACTAGCGGGAGGGTCAGATACGCAGTATTTT,CASTRLAGGSDTQYF
TRBV4-1,-,TRBJ1-6,-,TGCGCCAGCAGCCAAGCGGGTCAGGGCGGGCCACCCCTCCACTTT,CASSQAGQGGPPLHF
TRBV7-8,-,TRBJ2-1,many,TGTGCCAGCAGCTTATACTCCAATGAGCAGTTCTTC,CASSLYSNEQFF
TRBV20-1,TRBD2,TRBJ2-1,few,TGCAGTGCTAGAGGCGGGAGGGAACGTGGAGAGCAGTTCTTC,CSARGGRERGEQFF
TRBV19,-,TRBJ2-2,few,TGTGCCAGTAGTATGTGGGGGAACACCGGGGAGCTGTTTTTT,CASSMWGNTGELFF
TRBV29-1,TRBD1,TRBJ1-2,-,TGCAGCGTGGCAGGGGGAGACTATGGCTACACCTTC,CSVAGGDYGYTF